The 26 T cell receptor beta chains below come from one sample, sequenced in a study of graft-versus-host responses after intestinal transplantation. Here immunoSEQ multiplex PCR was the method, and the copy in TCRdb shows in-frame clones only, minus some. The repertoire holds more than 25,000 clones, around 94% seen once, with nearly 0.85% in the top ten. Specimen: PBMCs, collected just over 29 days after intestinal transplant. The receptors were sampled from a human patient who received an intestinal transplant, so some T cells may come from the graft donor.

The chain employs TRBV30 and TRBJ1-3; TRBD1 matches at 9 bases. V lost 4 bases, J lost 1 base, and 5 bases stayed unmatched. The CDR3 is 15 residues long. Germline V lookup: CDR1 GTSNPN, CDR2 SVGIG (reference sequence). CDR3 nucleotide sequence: TGTGCCTGGACCGCGGACAGGGGTTCTGGAAACACCATATATTTT. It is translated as CAWTADRGSGNTIYF.

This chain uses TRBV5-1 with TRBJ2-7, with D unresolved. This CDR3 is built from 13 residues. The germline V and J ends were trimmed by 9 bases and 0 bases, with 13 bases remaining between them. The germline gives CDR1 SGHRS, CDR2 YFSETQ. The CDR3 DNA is TGCGCCAAAAGTGGGGTGGACTCCTACGAGCAGTACTTC. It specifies CAKSGVDSYEQYF.

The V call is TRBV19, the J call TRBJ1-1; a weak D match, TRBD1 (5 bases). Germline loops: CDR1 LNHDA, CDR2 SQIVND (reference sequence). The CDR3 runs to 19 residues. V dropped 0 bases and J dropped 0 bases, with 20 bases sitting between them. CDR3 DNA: TGTGCCAGTAGTATAGATCTTTGGGGGGTCCGAACGGTGAACACTGAAGCTTTCTTT. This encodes CASSIDLWGVRTVNTEAFF.

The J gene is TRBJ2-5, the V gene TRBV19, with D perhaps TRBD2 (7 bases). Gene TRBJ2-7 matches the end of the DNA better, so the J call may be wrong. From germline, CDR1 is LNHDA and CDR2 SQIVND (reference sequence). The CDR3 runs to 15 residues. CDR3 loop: CASSISGEGYYEQYF. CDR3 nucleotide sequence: TGTGCCAGTAGTATTTCAGGGGAGGGGTACTACGAGCAGTACTTC.

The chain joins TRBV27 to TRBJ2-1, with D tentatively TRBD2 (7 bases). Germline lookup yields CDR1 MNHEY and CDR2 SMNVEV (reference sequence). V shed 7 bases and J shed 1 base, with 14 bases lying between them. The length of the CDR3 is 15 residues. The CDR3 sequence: CASTSGGSSYNEQFF. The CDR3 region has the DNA TGTGCCAGCACGTCGGGGGGCTCGTCCTACAATGAGCAGTTCTTC.

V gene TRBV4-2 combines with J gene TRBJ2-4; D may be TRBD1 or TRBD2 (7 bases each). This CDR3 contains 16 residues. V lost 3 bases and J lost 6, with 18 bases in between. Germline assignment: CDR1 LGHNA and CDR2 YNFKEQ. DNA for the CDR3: TGTGCCAGCAGCCAGGCTCAGGGGGGGGTAAGAAACATTCAGTACTTC. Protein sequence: CASSQAQGGVRNIQYF.

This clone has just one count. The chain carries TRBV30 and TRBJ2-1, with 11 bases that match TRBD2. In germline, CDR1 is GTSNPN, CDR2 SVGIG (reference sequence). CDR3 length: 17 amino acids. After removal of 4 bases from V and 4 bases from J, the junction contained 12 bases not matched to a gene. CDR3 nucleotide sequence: TGTGCCTGGAACGTGGCTAGCGGGGGGTACGAATACAATGAGCAGTTCTTC. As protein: CAWNVASGGYEYNEQFF.

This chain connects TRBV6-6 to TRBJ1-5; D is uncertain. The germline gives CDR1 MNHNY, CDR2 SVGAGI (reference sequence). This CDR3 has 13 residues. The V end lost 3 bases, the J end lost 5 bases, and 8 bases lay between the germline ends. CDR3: CASSYSRYQPQHF. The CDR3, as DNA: TGTGCCAGCAGTTATAGCCGTTATCAGCCCCAGCATTTT.

CDR3 in amino acids: CASSLRDNEQFF. CDR3 in DNA: TGTGCCAGCAGCTTAAGGGACAATGAGCAGTTCTTC. The chain is built from TRBV11-3 and TRBJ2-1; the D is unclear. V was cut by 2 bases and J by 5 bases, with 4 bases left in between. CDR1 is SGHNT, CDR2 YENEEA, per germline. This CDR3 contains 12 residues.

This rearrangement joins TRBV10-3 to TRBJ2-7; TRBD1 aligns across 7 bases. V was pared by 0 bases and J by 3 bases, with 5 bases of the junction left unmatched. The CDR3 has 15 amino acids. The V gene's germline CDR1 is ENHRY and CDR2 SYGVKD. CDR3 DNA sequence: TGTGCCATCAGTGAGTCGGGACAGTTATTCTACGAGCAGTACTTC. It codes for CAISESGQLFYEQYF.

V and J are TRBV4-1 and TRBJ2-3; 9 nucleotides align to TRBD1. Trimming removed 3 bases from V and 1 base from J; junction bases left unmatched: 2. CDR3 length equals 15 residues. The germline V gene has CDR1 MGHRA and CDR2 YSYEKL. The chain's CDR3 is CASSQTGGGTDTQYF. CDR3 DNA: TGCGCCAGCAGCCAGACAGGGGGGGGCACAGATACGCAGTATTTT.

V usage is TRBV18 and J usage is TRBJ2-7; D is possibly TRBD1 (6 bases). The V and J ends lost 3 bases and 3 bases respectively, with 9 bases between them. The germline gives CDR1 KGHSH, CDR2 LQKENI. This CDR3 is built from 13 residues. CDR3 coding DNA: TGTGCCAGCTCACCCCCAGGGGACTACGAGCAGTACTTC. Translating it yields CASSPPGDYEQYF.

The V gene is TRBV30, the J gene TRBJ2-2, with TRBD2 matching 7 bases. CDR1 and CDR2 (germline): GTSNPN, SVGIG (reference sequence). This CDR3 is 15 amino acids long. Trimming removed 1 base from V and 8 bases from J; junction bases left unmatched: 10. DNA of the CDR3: TGTGCCTGGAGTGCATTTACTAGCGTCGTGGGGGAGCTGTTTTTT. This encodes CAWSAFTSVVGELFF. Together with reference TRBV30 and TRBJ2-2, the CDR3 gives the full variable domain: SQTIHQWPATLVQPVGSPLSLECTVEGTSNPNLYWYRQAAGRGLQLLFYSVGIGQISSEVPQNLSASRPQDRQFILSSKKLLLSDSGFYLCAWSAFTSVVGELFFGEGSRLTVL.

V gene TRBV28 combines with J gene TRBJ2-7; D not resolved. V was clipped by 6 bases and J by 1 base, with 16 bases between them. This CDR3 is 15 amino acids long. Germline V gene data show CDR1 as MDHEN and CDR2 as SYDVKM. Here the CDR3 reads CASSEPEHRSYEQYF. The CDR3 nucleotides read TGTGCCAGCAGCGAACCCGAACACCGATCCTACGAGCAGTACTTC.

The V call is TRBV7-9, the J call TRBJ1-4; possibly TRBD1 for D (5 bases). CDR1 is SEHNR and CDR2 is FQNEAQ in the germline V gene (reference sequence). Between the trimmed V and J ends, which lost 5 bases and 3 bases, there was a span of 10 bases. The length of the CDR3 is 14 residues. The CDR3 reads CASSIRQPNEKLFF. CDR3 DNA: TGTGCCAGCAGCATTCGACAGCCTAATGAAAAACTGTTTTTT.

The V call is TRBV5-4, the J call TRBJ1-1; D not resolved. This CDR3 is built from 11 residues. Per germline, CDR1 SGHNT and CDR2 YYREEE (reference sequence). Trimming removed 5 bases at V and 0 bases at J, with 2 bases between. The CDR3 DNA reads TGTGCCAGCAGGTTGAACACTGAAGCTTTCTTT. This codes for CASRLNTEAFF. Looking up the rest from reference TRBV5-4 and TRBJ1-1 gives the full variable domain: ETGVTQSPTHLIKTRGQQVTLRCSSQSGHNTVSWYQQALGQGPQFIFQYYREEENGRGNFPPRFSGLQFPNYSSELNVNALELDDSALYLCASRLNTEAFFGQGTRLTVV.

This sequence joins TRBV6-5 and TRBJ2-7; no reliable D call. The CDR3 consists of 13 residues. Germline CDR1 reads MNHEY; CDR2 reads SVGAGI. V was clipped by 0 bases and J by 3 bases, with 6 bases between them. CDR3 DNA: TGTGCCAGCAGTTACTCTAAAGACTACGAGCAGTACTTC. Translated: CASSYSKDYEQYF.

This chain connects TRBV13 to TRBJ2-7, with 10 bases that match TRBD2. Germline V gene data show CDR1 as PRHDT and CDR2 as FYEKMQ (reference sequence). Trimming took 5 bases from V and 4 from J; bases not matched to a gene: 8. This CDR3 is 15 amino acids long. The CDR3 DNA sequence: TGTGCCAGCAGCAGAGGACTAGCGGTGTCTTACGAGCAGTACTTC. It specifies CASSRGLAVSYEQYF.

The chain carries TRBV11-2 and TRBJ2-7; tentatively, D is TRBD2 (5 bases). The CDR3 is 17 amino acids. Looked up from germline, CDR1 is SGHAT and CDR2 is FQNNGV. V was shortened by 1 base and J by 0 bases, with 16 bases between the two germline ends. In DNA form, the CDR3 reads TGTGCCAGCAGCTTAGCCAGCGGAACGGCAGGCTCCTACGAGCAGTACTTC. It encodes CASSLASGTAGSYEQYF.

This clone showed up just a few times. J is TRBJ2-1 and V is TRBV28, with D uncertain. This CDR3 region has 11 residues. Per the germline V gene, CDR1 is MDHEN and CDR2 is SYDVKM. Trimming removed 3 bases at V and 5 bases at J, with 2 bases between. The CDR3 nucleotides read TGTGCCAGCAGTTTCAACAATGAGCAGTTCTTC. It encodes CASSFNNEQFF.

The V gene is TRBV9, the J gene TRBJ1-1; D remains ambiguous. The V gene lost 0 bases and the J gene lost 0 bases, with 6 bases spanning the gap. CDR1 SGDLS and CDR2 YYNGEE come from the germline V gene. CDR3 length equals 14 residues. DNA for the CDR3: TGTGCCAGCAGCGTAGTTACGGTGAACACTGAAGCTTTCTTT. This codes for CASSVVTVNTEAFF.

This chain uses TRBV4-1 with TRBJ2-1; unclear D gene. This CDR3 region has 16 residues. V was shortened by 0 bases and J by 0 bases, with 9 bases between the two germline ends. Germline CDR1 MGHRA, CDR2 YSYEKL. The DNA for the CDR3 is TGCGCCAGCAGCCAAGATCTGGAAATCTCCTACAATGAGCAGTTCTTC. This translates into CASSQDLEISYNEQFF.

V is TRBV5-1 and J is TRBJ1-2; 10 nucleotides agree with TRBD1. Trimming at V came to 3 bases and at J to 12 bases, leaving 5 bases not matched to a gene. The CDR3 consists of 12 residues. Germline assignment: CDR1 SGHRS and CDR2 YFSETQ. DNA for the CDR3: TGCGCCAGCAGCTCCGGGACAGGGGTAAACACCTTC. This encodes CASSSGTGVNTF. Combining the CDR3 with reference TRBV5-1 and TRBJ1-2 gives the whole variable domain KAGVTQTPRYLIKTRGQQVTLSCSPISGHRSVSWYQQTPGQGLQFLFEYFSETQRNKGNFPGRFSGRQFSNSRSEMNVSTLELGDSALYLCASSSGTGVNTFGSGTRLTVV.

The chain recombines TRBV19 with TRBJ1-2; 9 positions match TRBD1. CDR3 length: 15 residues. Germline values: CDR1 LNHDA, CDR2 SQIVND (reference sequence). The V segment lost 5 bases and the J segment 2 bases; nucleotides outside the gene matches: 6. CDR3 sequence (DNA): TGTGCCAGTAGTGAACAGGGGGCAAAGAACTATGGCTACACCTTC. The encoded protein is CASSEQGAKNYGYTF.

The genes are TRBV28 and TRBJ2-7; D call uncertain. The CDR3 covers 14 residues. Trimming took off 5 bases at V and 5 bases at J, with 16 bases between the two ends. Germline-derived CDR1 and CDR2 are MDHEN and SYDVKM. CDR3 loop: CASSAVVAFHEQYF. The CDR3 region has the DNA TGTGCCAGCAGTGCTGTCGTGGCATTCCACGAGCAGTACTTC.

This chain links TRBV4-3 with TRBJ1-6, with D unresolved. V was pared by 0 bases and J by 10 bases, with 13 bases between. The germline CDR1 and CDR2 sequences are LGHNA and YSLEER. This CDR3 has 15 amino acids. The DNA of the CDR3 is TGCGCCAGCAGCCAAGATGACGAGGATCCCTCACCCCTCCACTTT. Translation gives CASSQDDEDPSPLHF.